The sequence of this TCR beta chain was determined in a study of T-cell reconstitution after alpha-beta-depleted transplantation in children (dated by TCRdb to about 2016). A note on the overall study: T-cell immune reconstitution after TCRalphabeta/CD19-depleted allogeneic hematopoietic cell transplantation in children was quantitatively tracked in the study by means of TCR repertoire profiling.

V ends up 0 bases short and J 13 bases short, with an unmatched junction base count of 12. The CDR3 sequence holds 16 residues, the cysteine and phenylalanine included. Only CDR3 DNA is held: 48 bases, read in frame from base 1. From a lookup of the germline V gene, CDR1 and CDR2 are SGHRS and YFSETQ. Library generation was performed with PCR. The data were produced on an Illumina HiSeq 2500. TCR library preparation used molecular barcoding, with unique molecular identifiers applied to normalize quantification of the TCRbeta repertoire. The public reads were reanalyzed by TCRdb: fastp trimming at Q25, MiXCR alignment, in-frame beta chains only. Rows merge per CDR3 protein into single entries with the most common DNA and genes. This sample comprises some 600,000 distinct CDR3 sequences, roughly 17% of them detected only once. The ten largest clonotypes hold about 1.1% of the sample. Details on this clonotype: The target of this receptor is not known. Base qualities are not at hand, and no much larger clone is one base apart.

Recombination joined TRBV5-1 with TRBJ2-1, with TRBD2 matching 11 junction bases. The sample was PBMCs from the stem cell graft donor, taken from the stem cell graft. This sequence was found in a human donor who donated a stem cell graft to a child with acute myeloid leukemia. The nucleotides read TGCGCCAGCAGCTTGGACCTAGCGGGGGGCCAAACCTCTCAGTTCTTC. This translates into CASSLDLAGGQTSQFF. When the CDR3 is completed using the reference TRBV5-1 and TRBJ2-1 genes on either side, the full variable domain is KAGVTQTPRYLIKTRGQQVTLSCSPISGHRSVSWYQQTPGQGLQFLFEYFSETQRNKGNFPGRFSGRQFSNSRSEMNVSTLELGDSALYLCASSLDLAGGQTSQFFGPGTRLTVL.